The 16 T cell receptor beta chains listed next were all sequenced from one sample in a study of CD4 T cells in relation to SARS-CoV-2 and coronaviruses. CD4+ T cells from unexposed donors were obtained before the COVID-19 pandemic (2011-2018). The cells were cultured for about ten days before CD4+ T cells were isolated. No antigen has been assigned to these receptors. Measured with immunoSEQ multiplex PCR; TCRdb has only the in-frame clones, and not every one. The sample holds about 19,000 clones; more than 60% are singletons and the top ten take more than 20%. The material sequenced was CD4+ T cells from PBMCs, cultured in vitro. Source of these receptors: a human donor in good health.

V is TRBV5-1 and J is TRBJ1-4; possibly TRBD1 for D (5 bases). The V end was cut by 0 bases, the J end by 4 bases, with 13 bases between. The CDR3 totals 16 residues. Germline V gene lookup returns CDR1 SGHRS and CDR2 YFSETQ. The CDR3 DNA is TGCGCCAGCAGCTTGGCCGGGGCTAACATTAATGAAAAACTGTTTTTT. Residues: CASSLAGANINEKLFF.

The rearrangement links TRBV4-3 to TRBJ2-7; the D gene could be TRBD1 or TRBD2 (5 bases each). With 1 base removed from V and 6 bases from J, the gap between germline ends came to 16 bases. This CDR3 contains 15 residues. The germline gives CDR1 LGHNA, CDR2 YSLEER. As DNA, the CDR3 is TGCGCCAGCAGCCAAGTTGGGGGTTCTGGCGCCGAGCAGTACTTC. This gives the protein CASSQVGGSGAEQYF.

The chain is built from TRBV24-1 and TRBJ1-4; 9 nucleotides agree with TRBD1. The V gene's germline CDR1 is KGHDR and CDR2 SFDVKD. The length of the CDR3 is 17 residues. Trimming took 3 bases from V and 4 from J; bases not matched to a gene: 8. For the CDR3, the DNA is TGTGCCACCAGTGATATTTGGACAGGGGAGGATAATGAAAAACTGTTTTTT. Amino acid sequence: CATSDIWTGEDNEKLFF.

The J gene is TRBJ1-2, the V gene TRBV6-5; D is ambiguous. Per the germline V gene, CDR1 is MNHEY and CDR2 is SVGAGI. The CDR3 has 15 amino acids. The V and J ends lost 6 bases and 0 bases respectively, with 14 bases between them. CDR3: CASSKRFGANYGYTF. The CDR3 DNA is TGTGCCAGCAGCAAGCGGTTCGGTGCTAACTATGGCTACACCTTC.

J is TRBJ2-2 and V is TRBV2; D is unclear. The V end lost 5 bases, the J end lost 3 bases, and 13 bases lay between the germline ends. Germline CDR1 reads SNHLY; CDR2 reads FYNNEI. CDR3 length: 15 residues. The CDR3 nucleotides read TGTGCCAGCAGTCCCCGGGTAATTCACACCGGGGAGCTGTTTTTT. Amino acid sequence: CASSPRVIHTGELFF.

This clone was detected only a few times. The rearrangement joins TRBV6-2 or TRBV6-3 to TRBJ1-2; 8 nucleotides align to TRBD1. Losses at the gene ends were 5 bases for V and 3 bases for J; bases not matched to a gene: 8. CDR3 length: 15 residues. CDR1 is MNHEY and CDR2 is SVGEGT in the germline V gene. The CDR3 loop is CASSPNTGGDYGYTF. The CDR3 nucleotides read TGTGCCAGCAGTCCAAATACAGGGGGAGACTATGGCTACACCTTC.

The CDR3 region is CASSYREWDSGNTIYF. CDR3 DNA: TGTGCCAGCAGCTACAGGGAGTGGGACTCTGGAAACACCATATATTTT. V and J are TRBV7-6 and TRBJ1-3, with a possible D match to TRBD1 (6 bases). This CDR3 has 16 residues. Germline CDR1 SGHVS, CDR2 FNYEAQ. V was shortened by 4 bases and J by 0 bases, with 13 bases between the two germline ends. The full variable domain, completed using reference TRBV7-6 and TRBJ1-3, is GAGVSQSPRYKVTKRGQDVALRCDPISGHVSLYWYRQALGQGPEFLTYFNYEAQQDKSGLPNDRFSAERPEGSISTLTIQRTEQRDSAMYRCASSYREWDSGNTIYFGEGSWLTVV.

The chain carries TRBV10-3 and TRBJ1-2; D is perhaps TRBD1 (5 bases). The CDR3 has 14 residues. V lost 2 bases, J lost 4 bases, and 11 bases lay in between. Germline V lookup: CDR1 ENHRY, CDR2 SYGVKD. For the CDR3, the DNA is TGTGCCATCAGTGAGCCCCGACAGCCCTATGGCTACACCTTC. Encoded protein: CAISEPRQPYGYTF.

This chain joins TRBV7-6 and TRBJ1-4, with unresolved D. V gave up 5 bases and J gave up 0 bases, with 10 bases separating them. The V gene's germline CDR1 is SGHVS and CDR2 FNYEAQ. The CDR3 runs 15 residues. This chain's CDR3 is CASSPGPATNEKLFF. Written as DNA, the CDR3 is TGTGCCAGCAGCCCAGGTCCTGCAACTAATGAAAAACTGTTTTTT.

This clone was found a few times. The chain couples TRBV27 to TRBJ1-1, with 9 bases lining up with TRBD1. This CDR3 has 15 amino acids. J gave up 3 bases and V 7 bases, and 9 bases lay outside the gene matches. Germline CDR1 is MNHEY and CDR2 is SMNVEV (reference sequence). CDR3 protein: CASNTGGAEYTEAFF. In DNA form, the CDR3 reads TGTGCCAGCAACACAGGGGGCGCGGAGTACACTGAAGCTTTCTTT.

This chain uses TRBV27 with TRBJ1-1, with TRBD1 matching over 8 bases. The J segment lost 3 bases and the V segment lost 6 bases, leaving 0 bases of the junction unmatched. The CDR3 loop spans 12 amino acids. The V gene's germline CDR1 is MNHEY and CDR2 SMNVEV (reference sequence). The CDR3 nucleotides are TGTGCCAGCAGGACAGGGGACACTGAAGCTTTCTTT. This sequence encodes CASRTGDTEAFF.

V and J are TRBV7-8 and TRBJ2-1; TRBD2 aligns across 12 bases. The CDR3 is 16 residues long. J was trimmed by 4 bases and V by 5 bases; bases with no gene match: 6. Germline CDR1 reads SGHVS; CDR2 reads FQNEAQ. The CDR3 nucleotides read TGTGCCAGCAGCCCTAGCGGGGGGGTTATTTACAATGAGCAGTTCTTC. Its translation: CASSPSGGVIYNEQFF.

This clone was seen only a few times. The chain carries TRBV5-1 and TRBJ2-3; 7 nucleotides agree with TRBD2. The V gene's germline CDR1 is SGHRS and CDR2 YFSETQ. Trimming cost V 1 base and J 1 base; bases outside gene matches: 3. The CDR3 runs to 15 residues. Here the CDR3 reads CASSLTSVGTDTQYF. CDR3 bases: TGCGCCAGCAGCTTGACTAGCGTTGGCACAGATACGCAGTATTTT.

The chain recombines TRBV18 with TRBJ1-2; D call uncertain. The CDR3 sequence is 15 residues long. With 3 bases removed from V and 0 bases from J, the gap between germline ends came to 11 bases. Looked up from germline, CDR1 is KGHSH and CDR2 is LQKENI. CDR3 sequence: CASSPADGANYGYTF. The CDR3 DNA reads TGTGCCAGCTCACCGGCCGACGGAGCTAACTATGGCTACACCTTC.

The count of this clone is one. The J gene is TRBJ1-2, the V gene TRBV5-6; D not certain. Trimming removed 4 bases at V and 2 bases at J, with 9 bases between. The germline gives CDR1 SGHDT, CDR2 YYEEEE. The CDR3 has 13 amino acids. In DNA form, the CDR3 reads TGTGCCAGCAGCCCGGGCCAGAACTATGGCTACACCTTC. This gives the protein CASSPGQNYGYTF.

CDR3 coding DNA: TGTGCCAGCAGCTTCGGGGCAGCCACTAACTATGGCTACACCTTC. Translating it yields CASSFGAATNYGYTF. This rearrangement joins TRBV5-4 to TRBJ1-2, with TRBD1 as a possible D gene (5 bases). From germline, CDR1 is SGHNT and CDR2 YYREEE (reference sequence). V dropped 2 bases and J dropped 0 bases, with 11 bases sitting between them. The CDR3 sequence is 15 residues long.